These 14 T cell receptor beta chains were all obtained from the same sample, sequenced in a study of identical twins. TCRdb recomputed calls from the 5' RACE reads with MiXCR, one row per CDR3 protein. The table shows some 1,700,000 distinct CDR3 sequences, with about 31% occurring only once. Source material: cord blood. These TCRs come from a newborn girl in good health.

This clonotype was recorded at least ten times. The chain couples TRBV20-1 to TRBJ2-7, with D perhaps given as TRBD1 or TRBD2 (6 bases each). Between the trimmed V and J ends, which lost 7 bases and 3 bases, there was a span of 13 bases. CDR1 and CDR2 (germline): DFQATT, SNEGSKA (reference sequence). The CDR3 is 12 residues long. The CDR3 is CSVKQGGYEQYF. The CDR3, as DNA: TGCAGTGTCAAACAGGGAGGCTACGAGCAGTACTTC.

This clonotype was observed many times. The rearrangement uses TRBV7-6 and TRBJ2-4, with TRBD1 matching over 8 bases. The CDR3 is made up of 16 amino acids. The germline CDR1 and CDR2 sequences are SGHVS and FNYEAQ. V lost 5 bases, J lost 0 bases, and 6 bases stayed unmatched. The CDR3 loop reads CASSPDRAIAKNIQYF. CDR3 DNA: TGTGCCAGCAGCCCGGACAGGGCGATAGCCAAAAACATTCAGTACTTC.

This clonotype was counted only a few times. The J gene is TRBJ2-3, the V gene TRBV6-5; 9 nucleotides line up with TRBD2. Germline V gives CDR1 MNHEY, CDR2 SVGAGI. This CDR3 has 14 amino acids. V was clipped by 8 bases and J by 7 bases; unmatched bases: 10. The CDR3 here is CASHPASGMYTQYF. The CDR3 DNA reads TGTGCCAGCCACCCGGCTAGCGGGATGTATACGCAGTATTTT.

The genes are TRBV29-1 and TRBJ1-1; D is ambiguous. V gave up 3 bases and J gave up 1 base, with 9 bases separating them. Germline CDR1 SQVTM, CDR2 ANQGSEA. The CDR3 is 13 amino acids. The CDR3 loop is CSVEVQANTEAFF. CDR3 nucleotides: TGCAGCGTTGAGGTCCAGGCGAACACTGAAGCTTTCTTT.

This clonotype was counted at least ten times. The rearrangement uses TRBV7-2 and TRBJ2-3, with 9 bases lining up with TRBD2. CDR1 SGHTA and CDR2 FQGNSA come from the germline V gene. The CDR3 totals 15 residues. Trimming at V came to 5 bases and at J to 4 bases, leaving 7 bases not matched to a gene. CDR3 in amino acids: CASSLPGLAADTQYF. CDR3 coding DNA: TGTGCCAGCAGCCTACCGGGACTAGCCGCAGATACGCAGTATTTT. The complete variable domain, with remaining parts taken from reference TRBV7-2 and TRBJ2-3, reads GAGVSQSPSNKVTEKGKDVELRCDPISGHTALYWYRQSLGQGLEFLIYFQGNSAPDKSGLPSDRFSAERTGGSVSTLTIQRTQQEDSAVYLCASSLPGLAADTQYFGPGTRLTVL.

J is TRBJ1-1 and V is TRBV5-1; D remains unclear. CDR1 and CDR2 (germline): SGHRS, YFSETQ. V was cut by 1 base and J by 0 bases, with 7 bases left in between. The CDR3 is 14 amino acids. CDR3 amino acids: CASSLIVLNTEAFF. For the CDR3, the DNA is TGCGCCAGCAGCTTGATAGTGTTGAACACTGAAGCTTTCTTT.

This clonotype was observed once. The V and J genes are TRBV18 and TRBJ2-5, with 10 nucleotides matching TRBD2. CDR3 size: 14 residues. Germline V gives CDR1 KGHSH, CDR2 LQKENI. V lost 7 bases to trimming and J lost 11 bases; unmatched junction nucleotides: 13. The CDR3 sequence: CASLRTSGGNEQYF. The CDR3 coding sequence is TGTGCCAGCTTGCGGACTAGCGGCGGCAATGAGCAGTACTTC.

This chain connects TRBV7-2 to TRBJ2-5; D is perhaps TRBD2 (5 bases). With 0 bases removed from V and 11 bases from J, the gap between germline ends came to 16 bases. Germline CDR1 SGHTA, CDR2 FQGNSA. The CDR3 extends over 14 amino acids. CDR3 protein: CASSLAGALNEQYF. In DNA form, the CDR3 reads TGTGCCAGCAGCTTAGCGGGAGCACTCAATGAGCAGTACTTC.

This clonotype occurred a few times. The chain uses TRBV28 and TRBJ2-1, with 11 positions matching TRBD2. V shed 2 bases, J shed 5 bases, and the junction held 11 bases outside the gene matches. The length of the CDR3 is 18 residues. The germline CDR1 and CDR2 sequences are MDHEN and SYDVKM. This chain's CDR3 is CASSLEPLLAGVNNEQFF. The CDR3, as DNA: TGTGCCAGCAGTTTAGAACCATTACTAGCGGGAGTGAACAATGAGCAGTTCTTC.

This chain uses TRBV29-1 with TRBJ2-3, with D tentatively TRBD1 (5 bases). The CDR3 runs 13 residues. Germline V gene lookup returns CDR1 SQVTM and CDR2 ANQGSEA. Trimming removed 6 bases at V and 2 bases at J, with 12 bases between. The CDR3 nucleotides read TGCAGCGTACAGGACGCATCCACAGATACGCAGTATTTT. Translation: CSVQDASTDTQYF.

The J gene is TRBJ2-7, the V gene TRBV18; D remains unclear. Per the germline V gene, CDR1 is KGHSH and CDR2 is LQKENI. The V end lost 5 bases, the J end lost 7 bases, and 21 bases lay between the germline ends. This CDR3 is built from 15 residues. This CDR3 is CASSGSSLNGNEQYF. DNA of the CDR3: TGTGCCAGCTCAGGTTCCTCCCTGAACGGCAATGAGCAGTACTTC.

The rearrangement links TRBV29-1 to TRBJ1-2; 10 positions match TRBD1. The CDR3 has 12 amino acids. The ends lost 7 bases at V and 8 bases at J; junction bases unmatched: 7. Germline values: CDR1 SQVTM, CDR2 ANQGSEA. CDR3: CSGGQGVEGYTF. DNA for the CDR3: TGCAGCGGCGGACAGGGGGTTGAAGGCTACACCTTC.

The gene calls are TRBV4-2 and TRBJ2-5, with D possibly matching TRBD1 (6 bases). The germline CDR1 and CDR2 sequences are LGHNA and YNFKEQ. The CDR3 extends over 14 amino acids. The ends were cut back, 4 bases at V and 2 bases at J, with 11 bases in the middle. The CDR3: CASSPTGQQETQYF. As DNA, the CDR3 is TGTGCCAGCAGCCCCACTGGACAGCAAGAGACCCAGTACTTC.

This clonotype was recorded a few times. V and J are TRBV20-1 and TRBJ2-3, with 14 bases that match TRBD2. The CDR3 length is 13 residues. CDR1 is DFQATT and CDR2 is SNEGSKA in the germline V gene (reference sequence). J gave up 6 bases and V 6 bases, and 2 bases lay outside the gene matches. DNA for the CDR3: TGCAGTGCAGGACTAGCGGGAGGTGATACGCAGTATTTT. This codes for CSAGLAGGDTQYF.